One sample yielded the 19 T cell receptor beta chains listed below, sequenced in a study of CD8 T cells in ankylosing spondylitis. Using its own MiXCR run on the 5' RACE reads, TCRdb lists one record per CDR3 protein. The data contain over 110,000 distinct CDR3 sequences, 8% to 9% of them singletons. The sequenced sample consisted of synovial fluid, either unsorted or a sorted T cell fraction (not recorded which). The receptors were sampled from a male donor with ankylosing spondylitis.

The genes are TRBV7-9 and TRBJ2-3; D is possibly TRBD1 or TRBD2 (5 bases each). The V gene's germline CDR1 is SEHNR and CDR2 FQNEAQ (reference sequence). The CDR3 runs to 15 residues. V was shortened by 4 bases and J by 6 bases, with 17 bases between the two germline ends. CDR3 sequence (DNA): TGTGCCAGCAGCTCTAGGGCCAACGGGGCGGATACGCAGTATTTT. Protein product: CASSSRANGADTQYF.

This clonotype has ten or more counts. This chain joins TRBV20-1 and TRBJ2-3; 12 bases line up with TRBD2. The CDR3 is 14 amino acids. V lost 6 bases, J lost 3 bases, and 4 bases stayed unmatched. Per the germline V gene, CDR1 is DFQATT and CDR2 is SNEGSKA (reference sequence). CDR3 nucleotide sequence: TGCAGTGCGGAAGGACTAGCGGGAACAGATACGCAGTATTTT. The encoded protein is CSAEGLAGTDTQYF.

The genes are TRBV28 and TRBJ1-1; 11 bases agree with TRBD1. Germline CDR1 MDHEN, CDR2 SYDVKM. This CDR3 region has 15 residues. V lost 4 bases to trimming and J lost 5 bases; unmatched junction nucleotides: 6. The CDR3 DNA reads TGTGCCAGCAGTTCGGGGACAGGGGGAGATACTGAAGCTTTCTTT. This gives the protein CASSSGTGGDTEAFF.

The chain couples TRBV7-9 to TRBJ2-3; 12 nucleotides line up with TRBD2. From germline, CDR1 is SEHNR and CDR2 FQNEAQ (reference sequence). The CDR3 consists of 17 residues. V lost 4 bases to trimming and J lost 0 bases; unmatched junction nucleotides: 5. The CDR3 DNA reads TGTGCCAGCAGCTCAAGGACTAGCGGGATTAGCACAGATACGCAGTATTTT. This codes for CASSSRTSGISTDTQYF.

This clonotype was seen at least ten times. The genes are TRBV6-2 or TRBV6-3 and TRBJ1-5; D possibly corresponds to TRBD1 (5 bases). The germline CDR1 and CDR2 sequences are MNHEY and SVGEGT. Trimming took 4 bases from V and 5 from J, leaving 12 bases between them. The CDR3 extends over 14 amino acids. The CDR3 loop is CASSSPGGDQPQHF. For the CDR3, the DNA is TGTGCCAGCAGTTCTCCCGGAGGGGATCAGCCCCAGCATTTT.

The chain couples TRBV27 to TRBJ2-3, with D perhaps assigned TRBD1 or TRBD2 (5 bases each). This CDR3 comprises 14 residues. Trimming left V 4 bases short and J 6 bases short, with 14 bases between. CDR1 and CDR2 from the germline V gene are MNHEY and SMNVEV (reference sequence). The CDR3 is CASSYEGGGDTQYF. The CDR3 coding sequence is TGTGCCAGCAGTTACGAGGGTGGGGGTGATACGCAGTATTTT.

This clonotype has a count of ten or more. This rearrangement joins TRBV6-1 to TRBJ2-1, with D perhaps matching TRBD2 (5 bases). There are 13 residues in the CDR3. CDR1 MNHNS and CDR2 SASEGT come from the germline V gene. Trimming pared 7 bases from V and 7 bases from J, leaving 14 bases between. The CDR3 nucleotides read TGTGCCAGCAAAAGGACTCTTCCTAATGAGCAGTTCTTC. It encodes CASKRTLPNEQFF.

There are many counts of this clonotype. This rearrangement joins TRBV27 to TRBJ2-3, with unresolved D. There are 12 residues in the CDR3. V was pared by 7 bases and J by 5 bases, with 10 bases between. Per germline, CDR1 MNHEY and CDR2 SMNVEV (reference sequence). The CDR3 region has the DNA TGTGCCAGCATCGGACCTGGAGATACGCAGTATTTT. Protein product: CASIGPGDTQYF.

This clonotype came up many times. V is TRBV7-2 and J is TRBJ2-7, with D possibly TRBD1 on 6 matching bases. V lost 6 bases to trimming and J lost 6 bases, with 12 bases between them. The CDR3 has 12 amino acids. Germline CDR1 and CDR2: SGHTA and FQGNSA. The CDR3 bases are TGTGCCAGCAGACGAGAAGGGGGCGAGCAGTACTTC. Amino acids: CASRREGGEQYF.

The sample holds many counts of this clonotype. The rearrangement joins TRBV10-3 to TRBJ2-5; D may be TRBD1 (5 bases). CDR3 size: 14 residues. Trimming pared 3 bases from V and 5 bases from J, leaving 13 bases between. Germline CDR1 and CDR2: ENHRY and SYGVKD. CDR3 sequence (DNA): TGTGCCATCAGTGATCCATCGAAGGGGGAGACCCAGTACTTC. It translates to CAISDPSKGETQYF.

As for this clonotype: This sequence may be a read error, since a much larger clone differs from it by one base. V usage is TRBV28 and J usage is TRBJ1-4, with no clear D. This CDR3 region has 14 residues. Trimming removed 6 bases at V and 5 bases at J, with 13 bases between. Germline assignment: CDR1 MDHEN and CDR2 SYDVKM. CDR3 DNA sequence: TGTGCCAGCAGACCGGCCGGGTCGAATGAAAAACTGTTTTTT. Encoded protein: CASRPAGSNEKLFF.

The chain is built from TRBV5-6 and TRBJ2-5, with 7 nucleotides matching TRBD2. The CDR3 contains 14 residues. V shed 5 bases and J 9 bases; nucleotides not matched to a gene: 13. CDR1 is SGHDT and CDR2 is YYEEEE in the germline V gene. Here the CDR3 DNA reads TGTGCCAGCAGGAGTTGGGGGGGGATTTGGTCCCAGTACTTC. The encoded protein is CASRSWGGIWSQYF.

This clonotype was seen a handful of times. The J gene is TRBJ1-6, the V gene TRBV2; 9 nucleotides align to TRBD1. Per the germline V gene, CDR1 is SNHLY and CDR2 is FYNNEI. With V trimmed by 7 bases and J by 7 bases, 8 bases remained unmatched. The length of the CDR3 is 15 residues. CDR3 sequence (DNA): TGTGCCAGCATCAAGGACAGGGGAGGCAATTCACCCCTCCACTTT. This encodes CASIKDRGGNSPLHF.

In this sample, this clonotype turned up many times. One junction end disagrees with the germline gene, perhaps due to a read error. The V call is TRBV12-3 or TRBV12-4, the J call TRBJ1-5; D ambiguous. The CDR3 runs 13 residues. In nucleotides, the CDR3 is TGTGCCAGCAGTTTAACTAGCGATCAGCCCCAGCATTTT. Amino acid sequence: CASSLTSDQPQHF.

The chain is built from TRBV2 and TRBJ2-5, with D uncertain. Trimming pared 0 bases from V and 5 bases from J, leaving 4 bases between. Per the germline V gene, CDR1 is SNHLY and CDR2 is FYNNEI. This CDR3 region has 12 residues. The CDR3 region is CASSEARETQYF. The CDR3 coding sequence is TGTGCCAGCAGTGAAGCCCGGGAGACCCAGTACTTC.

This clonotype was picked up many times. This rearrangement joins TRBV28 to TRBJ2-1, with D hard to call. V dropped 5 bases and J dropped 7 bases, with 9 bases sitting between them. The CDR3 has 12 amino acids. Germline V lookup: CDR1 MDHEN, CDR2 SYDVKM. For the CDR3, the DNA is TGTGCCAGCAGTCGATACCCAAATGAGCAGTTCTTC. Its protein is CASSRYPNEQFF.

This clonotype was found many times. V usage is TRBV5-1 and J usage is TRBJ1-6; TRBD1 matches 7 bases. The V gene's germline CDR1 is SGHRS and CDR2 YFSETQ. The CDR3 loop spans 16 amino acids. J was trimmed by 6 bases and V by 0 bases; bases with no gene match: 6. The DNA of the CDR3 is TGCGCCAGCAGCTTGGACGGGACAGCGCTTAATTCACCCCTCCACTTT. It yields the protein CASSLDGTALNSPLHF. The full variable domain, its missing parts supplied by reference TRBV5-1 and TRBJ1-6, is KAGVTQTPRYLIKTRGQQVTLSCSPISGHRSVSWYQQTPGQGLQFLFEYFSETQRNKGNFPGRFSGRQFSNSRSEMNVSTLELGDSALYLCASSLDGTALNSPLHFGNGTRLTVT.

The chain combines TRBV5-1 with TRBJ2-3; 9 bases match TRBD2. J was trimmed by 4 bases and V by 0 bases; bases with no gene match: 6. This CDR3 region has 16 residues. Germline V gene sequence: CDR1 SGHRS, CDR2 YFSETQ. The CDR3 spells CASSLGVSGGADTQYF. DNA for the CDR3: TGCGCCAGCAGCTTGGGTGTTAGCGGGGGTGCAGATACGCAGTATTTT.

This clonotype came up many times. V gene TRBV7-2 combines with J gene TRBJ2-4, with 8 bases identical to TRBD1. The V gene end was trimmed by 4 bases and the J gene end by 10 bases; junction bases not matched to a gene: 6. The CDR3 sequence is 13 residues long. Germline CDR1 SGHTA, CDR2 FQGNSA. The CDR3 nucleotides are TGTGCCAGCAGCTCGTCTACAGGGGGGATTCAGTACTTC. This gives the protein CASSSSTGGIQYF.